This T cell receptor (beta chain) was identified during a study of patients and donors after allogeneic stem cell transplantation. CDR1 SGHTA and CDR2 FQGNSA come from the germline V gene. CDR3 length: 9 residues. In this sample, this clonotype turned up a few times. The junction does not match germline at one end; this may be a read error. One entry per CDR3 protein results from TCRdb running MiXCR on the RT-PCR reads. The repertoire holds around 160,000 distinct CDR3 sequences, with 30% as singletons. The receptor was derived from a human donor who was either an allogeneic HSCT recipient or a stem cell or donor lymphocyte infusion donor (not recorded which). It is not recorded whose cells these are; they may come from a transplant donor. Sequenced material: blood, either unsorted or a sorted T cell fraction (not recorded which). V is TRBV7-2 and J is TRBJ1-3, with D uncertain. This CDR3 reads CRGRNTIYF. CDR3 coding DNA: TGCCGTGGGCGGAACACCATATATTTT.